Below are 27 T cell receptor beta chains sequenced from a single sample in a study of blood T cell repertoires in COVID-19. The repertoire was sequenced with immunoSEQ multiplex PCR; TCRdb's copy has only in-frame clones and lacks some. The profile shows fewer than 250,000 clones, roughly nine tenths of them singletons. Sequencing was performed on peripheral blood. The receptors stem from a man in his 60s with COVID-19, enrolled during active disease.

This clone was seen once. This CDR3 reads CASSYGQGGLYEQYF. The CDR3 DNA is TGTGCCAGCAGTTACGGGCAGGGGGGCTTGTACGAGCAGTACTTC. The V call is TRBV6-5, the J call TRBJ2-7; weak D call: TRBD1 (7 bases). There are 15 residues in the CDR3. V shed 2 bases and J shed 4 bases, with 15 bases lying between them. CDR1 is MNHEY and CDR2 is SVGAGI in the germline V gene.

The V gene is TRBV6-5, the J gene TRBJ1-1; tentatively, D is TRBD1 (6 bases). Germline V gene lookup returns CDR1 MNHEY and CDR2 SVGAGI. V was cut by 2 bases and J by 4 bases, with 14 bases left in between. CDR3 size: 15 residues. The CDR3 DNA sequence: TGTGCCAGCAGTTACACGGAACAGGGTTTCACTGAAGCTTTCTTT. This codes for CASSYTEQGFTEAFF.

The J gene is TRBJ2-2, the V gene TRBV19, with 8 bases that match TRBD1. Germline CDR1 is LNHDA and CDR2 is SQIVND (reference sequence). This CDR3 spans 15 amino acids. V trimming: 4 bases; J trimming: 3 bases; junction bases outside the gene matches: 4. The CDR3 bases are TGTGCCAGTAGTAAGGACAGGGTCGACACCGGGGAGCTGTTTTTT. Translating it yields CASSKDRVDTGELFF.

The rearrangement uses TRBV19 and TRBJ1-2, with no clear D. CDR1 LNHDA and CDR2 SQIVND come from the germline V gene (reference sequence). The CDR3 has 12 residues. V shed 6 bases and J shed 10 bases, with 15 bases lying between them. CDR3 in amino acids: CASRGQPGLYTF. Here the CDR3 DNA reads TGTGCCAGTAGGGGCCAGCCAGGACTCTACACCTTC.

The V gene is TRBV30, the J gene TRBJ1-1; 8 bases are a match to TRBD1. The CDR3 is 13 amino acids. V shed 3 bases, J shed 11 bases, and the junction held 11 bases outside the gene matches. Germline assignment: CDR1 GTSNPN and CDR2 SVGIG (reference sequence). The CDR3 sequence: CAWRRTGSLLAFF. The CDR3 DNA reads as TGTGCCTGGAGGAGGACAGGGTCCCTGCTGGCTTTCTTT.

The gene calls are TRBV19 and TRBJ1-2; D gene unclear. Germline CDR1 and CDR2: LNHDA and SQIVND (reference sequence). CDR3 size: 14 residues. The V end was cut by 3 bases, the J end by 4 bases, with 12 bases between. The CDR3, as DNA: TGTGCCAGTAGTATGCCCGTCCGTAGCTATGGCTACACCTTC. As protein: CASSMPVRSYGYTF.

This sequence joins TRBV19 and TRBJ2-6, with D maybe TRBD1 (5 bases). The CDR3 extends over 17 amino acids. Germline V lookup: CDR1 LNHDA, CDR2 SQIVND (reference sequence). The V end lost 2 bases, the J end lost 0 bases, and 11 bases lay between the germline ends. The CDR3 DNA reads TGTGCCAGTAGTATAAGTCAGGGTCACTCTGGGGCCAACGTCCTGACTTTC. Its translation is CASSISQGHSGANVLTF.

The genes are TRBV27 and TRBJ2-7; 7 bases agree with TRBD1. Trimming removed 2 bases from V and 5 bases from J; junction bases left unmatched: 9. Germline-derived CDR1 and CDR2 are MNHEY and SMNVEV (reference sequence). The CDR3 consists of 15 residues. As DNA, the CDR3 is TGTGCCAGCAGTTTACCAGACAGGGCTCTCCACGAGCAGTACTTC. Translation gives CASSLPDRALHEQYF.

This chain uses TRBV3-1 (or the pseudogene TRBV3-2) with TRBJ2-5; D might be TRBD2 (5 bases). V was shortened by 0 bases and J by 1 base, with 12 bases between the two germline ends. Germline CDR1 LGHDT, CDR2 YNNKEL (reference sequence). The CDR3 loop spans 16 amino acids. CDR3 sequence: CASSQDAEAGQETQYF. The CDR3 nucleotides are TGTGCCAGCAGCCAAGATGCGGAGGCGGGCCAAGAGACCCAGTACTTC.

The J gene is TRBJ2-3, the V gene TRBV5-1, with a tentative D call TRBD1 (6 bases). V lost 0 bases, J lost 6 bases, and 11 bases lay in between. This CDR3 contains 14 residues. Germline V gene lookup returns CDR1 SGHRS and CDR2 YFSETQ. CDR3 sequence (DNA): TGCGCCAGCAGCTTGGACAGGGAAGGCGATACGCAGTATTTT. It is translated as CASSLDREGDTQYF.

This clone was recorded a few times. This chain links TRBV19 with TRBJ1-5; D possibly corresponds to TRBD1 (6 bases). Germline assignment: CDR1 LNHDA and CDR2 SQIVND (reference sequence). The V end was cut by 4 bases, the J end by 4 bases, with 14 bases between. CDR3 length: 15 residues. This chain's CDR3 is CASSNKGDRNQPQHF. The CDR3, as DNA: TGTGCCAGTAGTAACAAGGGGGATAGAAATCAGCCCCAGCATTTT.

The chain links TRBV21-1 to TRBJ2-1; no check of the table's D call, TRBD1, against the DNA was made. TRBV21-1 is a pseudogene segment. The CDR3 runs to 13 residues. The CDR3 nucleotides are TGTGCCAGCGTTCGGTCTCCAGGCACTGAGCAGTTCTTC. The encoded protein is CASVRSPGTEQFF.

Here the CDR3 DNA reads TGTGCCACCAGCAGTGTGGTAGCATTCCTTCGCGATGGCTACACCTTC. This encodes CATSSVVAFLRDGYTF. This rearrangement joins TRBV15 to TRBJ1-2; unclear D gene. The germline gives CDR1 LNHNV, CDR2 YYDKDF (reference sequence). V was pared by 3 bases and J by 6 bases, with 20 bases between. The CDR3 extends over 16 amino acids.

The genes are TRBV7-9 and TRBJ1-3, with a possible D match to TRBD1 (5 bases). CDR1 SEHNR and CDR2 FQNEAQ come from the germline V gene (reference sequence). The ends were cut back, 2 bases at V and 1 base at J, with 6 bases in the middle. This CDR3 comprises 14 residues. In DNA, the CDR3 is TGTGCCAGCAGCTTACAGGGATCTGGAAACACCATATATTTT. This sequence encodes CASSLQGSGNTIYF.

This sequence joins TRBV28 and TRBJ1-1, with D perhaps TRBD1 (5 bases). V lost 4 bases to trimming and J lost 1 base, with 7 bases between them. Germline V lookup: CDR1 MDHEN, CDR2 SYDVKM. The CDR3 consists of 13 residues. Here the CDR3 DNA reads TGTGCCAGCAGTTCAGGACAGAACACTGAAGCTTTCTTT. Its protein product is CASSSGQNTEAFF.

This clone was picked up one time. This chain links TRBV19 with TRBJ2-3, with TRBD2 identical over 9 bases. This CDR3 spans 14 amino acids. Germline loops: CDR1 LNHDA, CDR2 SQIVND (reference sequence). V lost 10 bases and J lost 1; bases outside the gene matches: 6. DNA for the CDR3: TGTGCCACTCGTAGCGGGGGTGGCACAGATACGCAGTATTTT. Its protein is CATRSGGGTDTQYF.

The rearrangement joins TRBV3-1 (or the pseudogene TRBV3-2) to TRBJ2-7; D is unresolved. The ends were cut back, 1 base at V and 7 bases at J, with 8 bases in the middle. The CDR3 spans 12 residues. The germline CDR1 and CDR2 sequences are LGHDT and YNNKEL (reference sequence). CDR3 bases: TGTGCCAGCAGCCAAGCCCCCGGGGAGCAGTACTTC. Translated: CASSQAPGEQYF.

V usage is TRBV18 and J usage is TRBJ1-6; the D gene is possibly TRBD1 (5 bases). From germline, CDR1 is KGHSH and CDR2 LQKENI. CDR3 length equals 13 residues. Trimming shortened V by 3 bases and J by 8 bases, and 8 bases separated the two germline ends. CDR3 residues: CASSPAGDSPLHF. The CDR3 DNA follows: TGTGCCAGCTCACCGGCGGGGGATTCACCCCTCCACTTT.

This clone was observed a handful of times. CDR3: CASSLRGLGTEAFF. CDR3 coding DNA: TGTGCCAGCAGTCTGAGGGGGTTAGGGACTGAAGCTTTCTTT. The chain links TRBV27 to TRBJ1-1; maybe TRBD1 (6 bases). The CDR3 is 14 amino acids. Per the germline V gene, CDR1 is MNHEY and CDR2 is SMNVEV (reference sequence). Trimming removed 5 bases from V and 5 bases from J, with 15 bases in between.

The CDR3: CASSQATGGLGEQYF. The CDR3 region has the DNA TGTGCCAGCAGCCAAGCAACAGGGGGCTTAGGGGAGCAGTACTTC. This chain uses TRBV4-2 with TRBJ2-7, with TRBD1 matching over 9 bases. CDR3 length equals 15 residues. The V gene end was trimmed by 1 base and the J gene end by 7 bases; junction bases not matched to a gene: 8. Per germline, CDR1 LGHNA and CDR2 YNFKEQ.

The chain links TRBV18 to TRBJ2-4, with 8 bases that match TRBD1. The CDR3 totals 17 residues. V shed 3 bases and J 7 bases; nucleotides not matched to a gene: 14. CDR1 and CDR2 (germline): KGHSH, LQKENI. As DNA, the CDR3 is TGTGCCAGCTCACCGGAGACAGGGGCCCCTTTTAGGAACATTCAGTACTTC. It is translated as CASSPETGAPFRNIQYF.

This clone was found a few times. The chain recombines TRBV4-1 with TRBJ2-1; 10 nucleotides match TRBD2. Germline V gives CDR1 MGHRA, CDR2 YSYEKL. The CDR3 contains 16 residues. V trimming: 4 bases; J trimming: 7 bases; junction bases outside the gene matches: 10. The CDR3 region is CASSLLTAGGQNEQFF. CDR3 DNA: TGCGCCAGCAGCCTGCTGACAGCGGGAGGGCAGAATGAGCAGTTCTTC.

DNA for the CDR3: TGTGCCAGCAGCTTCTTTGGGGGCCTTGAGGGCTACACCTTC. The encoded protein is CASSFFGGLEGYTF. The chain carries TRBV11-3 and TRBJ1-2, with D possibly being TRBD1 (6 bases). Germline V gene data show CDR1 as SGHNT and CDR2 as YENEEA. Trimming stripped 3 bases from V and 8 bases from J, with 16 bases between. The CDR3 is made up of 14 amino acids.

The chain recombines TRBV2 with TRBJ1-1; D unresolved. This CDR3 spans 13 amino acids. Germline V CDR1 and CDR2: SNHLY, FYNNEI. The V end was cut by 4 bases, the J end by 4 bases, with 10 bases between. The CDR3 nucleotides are TGTGCCAGCAGTGTCGGGAGAACCACTGAAGCTTTCTTT. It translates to CASSVGRTTEAFF.

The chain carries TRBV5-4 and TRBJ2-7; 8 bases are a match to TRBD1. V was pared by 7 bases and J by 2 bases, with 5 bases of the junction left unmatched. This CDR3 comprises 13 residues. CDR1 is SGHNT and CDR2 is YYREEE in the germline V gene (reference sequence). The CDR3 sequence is CASGQGKTYEQYF. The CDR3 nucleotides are TGTGCCAGCGGACAGGGAAAAACCTACGAGCAGTACTTC.

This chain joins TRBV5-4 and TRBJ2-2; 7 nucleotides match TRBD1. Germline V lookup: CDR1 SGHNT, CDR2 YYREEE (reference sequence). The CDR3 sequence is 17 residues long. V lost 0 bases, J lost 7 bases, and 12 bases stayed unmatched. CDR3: CASSLVGGRAIGGELFF. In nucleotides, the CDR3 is TGTGCCAGCAGCTTGGTAGGGGGCAGGGCGATCGGCGGGGAGCTGTTTTTT. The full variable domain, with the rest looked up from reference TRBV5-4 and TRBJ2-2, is ETGVTQSPTHLIKTRGQQVTLRCSSQSGHNTVSWYQQALGQGPQFIFQYYREEENGRGNFPPRFSGLQFPNYSSELNVNALELDDSALYLCASSLVGGRAIGGELFFGEGSRLTVL.

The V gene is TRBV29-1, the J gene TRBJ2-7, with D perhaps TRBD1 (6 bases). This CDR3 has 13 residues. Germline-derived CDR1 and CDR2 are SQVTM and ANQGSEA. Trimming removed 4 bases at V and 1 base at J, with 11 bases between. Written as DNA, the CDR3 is TGCAGCGTTGGGGCAGGGGCTTCCTACGAGCAGTACTTC. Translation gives CSVGAGASYEQYF.